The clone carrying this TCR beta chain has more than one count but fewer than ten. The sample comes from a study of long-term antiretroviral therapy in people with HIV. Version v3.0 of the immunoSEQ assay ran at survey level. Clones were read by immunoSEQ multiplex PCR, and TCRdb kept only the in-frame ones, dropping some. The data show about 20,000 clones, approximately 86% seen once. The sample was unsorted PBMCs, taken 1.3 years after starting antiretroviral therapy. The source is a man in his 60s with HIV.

The CDR3: CASSRDSSYGYTF. The CDR3 nucleotides are TGTGCCAGCAGCCGGGACAGCAGCTATGGCTACACCTTC. This chain links TRBV14 with TRBJ1-2; TRBD1 agrees at 7 bases. Trimming at V came to 4 bases and at J to 4 bases, leaving 3 bases not matched to a gene. Germline-derived CDR1 and CDR2 are SGHDN and FVKESK. CDR3 length: 13 amino acids.